The sequence of this T cell receptor (beta chain) was determined in a study of breast tumors, draining lymph nodes, adjacent tissues. V gave up 5 bases and J gave up 4 bases; unmatched junction bases: 10. In germline, CDR1 is KGHDR, CDR2 SFDVKD. The CDR3 consists of 17 residues. This clonotype has ten or more counts. Because the CDR3 is missing its conserved closing phenylalanine or tryptophan, this is likely a read error. Via MiXCR, TCRdb re-called the multiplex PCR reads, giving one row per CDR3 protein. Of 130,000 or so distinct CDR3 sequences listed, around 20% are singletons. Breast cancer patients provided tissue from their axillary draining lymph nodes.

The TCR sequence derives from a female donor with breast cancer. Some clones in this sample may be carry-over from other donors' samples. The rearrangement links TRBV24-1 to TRBJ1-2; TRBD1 matches 12 bases. Sequenced sample: axillary lymph node tissue. CDR3 DNA: TGTGCCACCAGTGCCTCTCCGGGACAGGGGGCTGCCTATGGCTACACCTCC. Translation: CATSASPGQGAAYGYTS.